The clone carrying this TCR beta chain was found once. From germline, CDR1 is MNHNY and CDR2 SVGAGI (reference sequence). Trimming at V came to 8 bases and at J to 7 bases, leaving 12 bases not matched to a gene. The CDR3 sequence is 14 residues long. This record comes from a study of cytomegalovirus exposure and HLA in healthy donors. The PCR used 60 Vbeta and 13 Jbeta primers. TCRdb keeps only in-frame clones here, not all; method: immunoSEQ multiplex PCR. Of 200,000 to 250,000 clones listed, 75% to 90% were seen once; the top ten hold less than 3%. This receptor was identified in a woman aged 35 to 49 in good health and CMV-seronegative. The sequenced sample was PBMCs. V gene TRBV6-6 combines with J gene TRBJ1-2; 8 positions agree with TRBD1. CDR3 sequence reads: CASGQTGEVRGYTF. DNA for the CDR3: TGTGCCAGCGGACAGACAGGGGAAGTTCGTGGCTACACCTTC.